The 8 T cell receptor beta chains presented below share a single source sample, sequenced in a study of blood T cells in healthy people across ages. Using a J-beta primer mix together with a sample-barcoded 5' primer, a second PCR was run for about 6 to 12 cycles. TCRdb recomputed calls from the 5' RACE reads with MiXCR, one row per CDR3 protein. The sample includes about 1,800,000 distinct CDR3 sequences, roughly 27% seen only once; the top ten take 7.7%. Sequencing input: blood. These receptors all stem from a woman aged 30 to 39 in good health.

Here the CDR3 reads CASSFSSGVSQETQFF. In nucleotides, the CDR3 is TGCGCCAGCAGCTTCTCTAGCGGGGTGAGCCAAGAGACCCAGTTCTTC. The rearrangement uses TRBV5-1 and TRBJ2-5; TRBD2 matches 9 bases. The J call may not be correct, given that the DNA end is closer to TRBJ2-1. Germline V CDR1 and CDR2: SGHRS, YFSETQ. The CDR3 has 16 residues.

This chain joins TRBV5-1 and TRBJ1-2; no reliable D call. This CDR3 is built from 12 residues. Germline CDR1 reads SGHRS; CDR2 reads YFSETQ. Trimming took off 0 bases at V and 8 bases at J, with 8 bases between the two ends. The CDR3 nucleotides read TGCGCCAGCAGCTTGGGCCAATTGGGCTACACCTTC. Translation: CASSLGQLGYTF.

In this sample, this clonotype turned up a few times. The CDR3 spells CASSLAPTTEAFF. The CDR3 region has the DNA TGTGCCAGCAGCTTAGCGCCCACCACTGAAGCTTTCTTT. The rearrangement links TRBV7-2 to TRBJ1-1; D gene uncertain. Between the trimmed V and J ends, which lost 0 bases and 4 bases, there was a span of 6 bases. This CDR3 contains 13 residues. Per germline, CDR1 SGHTA and CDR2 FQGNSA.

This clonotype was detected many times. The gene calls are TRBV7-2 and TRBJ2-1, with 8 nucleotides matching TRBD2. V gave up 4 bases and J gave up 4 bases; unmatched junction bases: 12. Germline V gene lookup returns CDR1 SGHTA and CDR2 FQGNSA. This CDR3 spans 17 amino acids. Here the CDR3 DNA reads TGTGCCAGCAGCTACTCCCCCCCGGGAGGGGTATACAATGAGCAGTTCTTC. Protein sequence: CASSYSPPGGVYNEQFF.

This clonotype came up a few times. The chain uses TRBV7-8 and TRBJ2-3; D perhaps matches TRBD2 (6 bases). This CDR3 is 15 amino acids long. V shed 5 bases and J shed 1 base, with 13 bases lying between them. CDR1 is SGHVS and CDR2 is FQNEAQ in the germline V gene. The chain's CDR3 is CASSLNSGRTDTQYF. CDR3 bases: TGTGCCAGCAGCCTAAATAGCGGCCGCACAGATACGCAGTATTTT.

Of note for this clonotype: An end of the junction does not agree with germline; a read error may underlie this. J is TRBJ2-5 and V is TRBV20-1; TRBD2 matches 11 bases. The CDR3 runs to 16 residues. The germline V gene encodes CDR1 DFQATT and CDR2 SNEGSKA (reference sequence). CDR3 region: CGAPGGSSGRSETQYF. For the CDR3, the DNA is TGCGGTGCCCCAGGGGGGTCTAGCGGGAGGTCGGAGACCCAGTACTTC.

This clonotype was picked up a small number of times. The rearrangement joins TRBV18 to TRBJ1-1; D is ambiguous. Trimming took 2 bases from V and 0 from J, leaving 13 bases between them. The CDR3 has 16 amino acids. Germline V gives CDR1 KGHSH, CDR2 LQKENI. CDR3 sequence: CASSPGQPIMNTEAFF. CDR3 in DNA: TGTGCCAGCTCACCAGGCCAGCCAATTATGAACACTGAAGCTTTCTTT.

This clonotype appeared a few times. The chain has TRBV20-1 and TRBJ2-1; D is perhaps TRBD2 (6 bases). Germline values: CDR1 DFQATT, CDR2 SNEGSKA (reference sequence). The CDR3 loop spans 15 amino acids. V lost 0 bases, J lost 8 bases, and 17 bases lay in between. The chain's CDR3 is CSAREGGEVLDEQFF. The CDR3 DNA sequence: TGCAGTGCTAGAGAAGGCGGGGAAGTTCTCGATGAGCAGTTCTTC.